Each of the 26 T cell receptor beta chains below was sequenced from the same sample in a study of blood T cell repertoires in COVID-19. TCRdb keeps only in-frame clones here, not all; method: immunoSEQ multiplex PCR. The sample consists of about 160,000 clones, roughly 90% of them appearing once. What was sequenced was peripheral blood. The receptors here all came from a man aged 25-40 years with COVID-19, enrolled during active disease.

Only a few counts were recorded for this clone. The rearrangement joins TRBV3-1 (or the pseudogene TRBV3-2) to TRBJ1-2, with 7 bases that match TRBD1. J gave up 8 bases and V 0 bases, and 12 bases lay outside the gene matches. The length of the CDR3 is 16 residues. Germline values: CDR1 LGHDT, CDR2 YNNKEL (reference sequence). The DNA for the CDR3 is TGTGCCAGCAGCCAAGATCTGGGGAACAGGGGTTGGGGCTACACCTTC. Its protein product is CASSQDLGNRGWGYTF.

This sequence joins TRBV6-5 and TRBJ1-2; TRBD1 is a possible D gene (6 bases). The germline V gene has CDR1 MNHEY and CDR2 SVGAGI. CDR3 length equals 12 residues. The ends were cut back, 5 bases at V and 13 bases at J, with 17 bases in the middle. The CDR3 region is CASSPSRTVITF. CDR3 bases: TGTGCCAGCAGTCCCTCCAGGACAGTAATCACCTTC.

A few counts support this clone. The J gene is TRBJ2-1, the V gene TRBV5-4; 8 bases are a match to TRBD2. The CDR3 is 15 residues long. V dropped 0 bases and J dropped 4; count of bases not matched to a gene: 3. Germline CDR1 is SGHNT and CDR2 is YYREEE (reference sequence). DNA of the CDR3: TGTGCCAGCAGCTTGGGAGCGGGAGCATACAATGAGCAGTTCTTC. Residues: CASSLGAGAYNEQFF.

The genes are TRBV10-3 and TRBJ1-2; D might be TRBD1 (6 bases). The germline gives CDR1 ENHRY, CDR2 SYGVKD. V shed 6 bases and J shed 0 bases, with 11 bases lying between them. This CDR3 contains 14 residues. CDR3 in amino acids: CAISSQGSNYGYTF. As DNA, the CDR3 is TGTGCCATCAGCTCACAGGGATCTAACTATGGCTACACCTTC.

V is TRBV7-2 and J is TRBJ2-5; the D gene is possibly TRBD1 (6 bases). Between the trimmed V and J ends, which lost 5 bases and 4 bases, there was a span of 14 bases. Germline CDR1 reads SGHTA; CDR2 reads FQGNSA. The CDR3 contains 14 residues. The CDR3 protein is CASSRDIKGETQYF. The CDR3 bases are TGTGCCAGCAGCCGGGACATTAAGGGAGAGACCCAGTACTTC. The full variable domain, completed using reference TRBV7-2 and TRBJ2-5, is GAGVSQSPSNKVTEKGKDVELRCDPISGHTALYWYRQSLGQGLEFLIYFQGNSAPDKSGLPSDRFSAERTGGSVSTLTIQRTQQEDSAVYLCASSRDIKGETQYFGPGTRLLVL.

The V gene is TRBV28, the J gene TRBJ2-5, with 7 bases aligning to TRBD1. Germline V CDR1 and CDR2: MDHEN, SYDVKM. The CDR3 sequence is 14 residues long. The junction had 7 bases not matched to a gene; V was cut back by 5 bases and J by 4 bases. The CDR3 coding sequence is TGTGCCAGCAGTCTACCGGGACAGAGAGAGACCCAGTACTTC. It codes for CASSLPGQRETQYF.

The chain combines TRBV5-1 with TRBJ1-2; 7 nucleotides line up with TRBD1. Germline assignment: CDR1 SGHRS and CDR2 YFSETQ. The CDR3 is 14 amino acids. J gave up 6 bases and V 0 bases, and 5 bases lay outside the gene matches. The CDR3 protein is CASSLGTGGNGYTF. The CDR3 region has the DNA TGCGCCAGCAGCTTGGGGACAGGCGGGAATGGCTACACCTTC.

This clone showed up just a few times. The genes are TRBV6-5 and TRBJ1-2, with unresolved D. Germline loops: CDR1 MNHEY, CDR2 SVGAGI. The CDR3 totals 15 residues. V was cut by 6 bases and J by 2 bases, with 16 bases left in between. The CDR3 coding sequence is TGTGCCAGCAGAGAGAAGACAAGGAACAACTATGGCTACACCTTC. Encoded protein: CASREKTRNNYGYTF.

This chain connects TRBV28 to TRBJ2-7; TRBD1 matches 10 bases. V was pared by 6 bases and J by 5 bases, with 4 bases of the junction left unmatched. Germline CDR1 MDHEN, CDR2 SYDVKM. CDR3 length equals 13 residues. CDR3 bases: TGTGCCAGCAGACGGGACAGGGGCAACGAGCAGTACTTC. It translates to CASRRDRGNEQYF.

This clone was observed a single time. The genes are TRBV14 and TRBJ1-1, with D perhaps TRBD1 (6 bases). This CDR3 is built from 16 residues. The ends were cut back, 0 bases at V and 1 base at J, with 12 bases in the middle. Germline V CDR1 and CDR2: SGHDN, FVKESK. The CDR3 DNA reads TGTGCCAGCAGCCAAGATTGGGGACAATCGAACACTGAAGCTTTCTTT. Translation gives CASSQDWGQSNTEAFF.

This chain uses TRBV19 with TRBJ2-2; 11 bases match TRBD2. The CDR3 runs 16 residues. The V and J ends lost 4 bases and 3 bases, in that order; junction bases with no gene match: 4. Germline CDR1 and CDR2: LNHDA and SQIVND (reference sequence). The CDR3 DNA sequence: TGTGCCAGTAGTAGAGTAGCGGGAGGGCACACCGGGGAGCTGTTTTTT. This encodes CASSRVAGGHTGELFF.

The CDR3 protein is CASGQRDTSYEQYF. The CDR3 region has the DNA TGTGCTAGTGGTCAACGGGACACGTCCTACGAGCAGTACTTC. V is TRBV12-5 and J is TRBJ2-7, with D tentatively TRBD1 (6 bases). V was cut by 5 bases and J by 1 base, with 12 bases left in between. This CDR3 is built from 14 residues. In germline, CDR1 is LGHNT, CDR2 FRNRAP. The full variable domain, in which reference TRBV12-5 and TRBJ2-7 provide the parts outside the CDR3, is DARVTQTPRHKVTEMGQEVTMRCQPILGHNTVFWYRQTMMQGLELLAYFRNRAPLDDSGMPKDRFSAEMPDATLATLKIQPSEPRDSAVYFCASGQRDTSYEQYFGPGTRLTVT.

The chain combines TRBV3-1 (or the pseudogene TRBV3-2) with TRBJ1-1, with D unresolved. Deletions cut 4 bases from V and 6 bases from J, with 15 bases between. Looked up from germline, CDR1 is LGHDT and CDR2 is YNNKEL (reference sequence). The CDR3 runs to 14 residues. The DNA for the CDR3 is TGTGCCAGCAGCCCAGGATCCGGCGGGGCTGAAGCTTTCTTT. Translation: CASSPGSGGAEAFF.

The chain uses TRBV5-5 and TRBJ1-2; no clear D. Trimming left V 4 bases short and J 0 bases short, with 13 bases between. CDR1 and CDR2 (germline): SGHKS, YYEKEE (reference sequence). The CDR3 totals 15 residues. CDR3 protein: CASSGLRGSNYGYTF. The CDR3 DNA follows: TGTGCCAGCAGCGGACTGAGAGGCTCTAACTATGGCTACACCTTC.

CDR3 sequence reads: CASSLAGGAETQYF. The CDR3, as DNA: TGCGCCAGCAGCTTGGCGGGGGGGGCTGAGACCCAGTACTTC. The chain is built from TRBV5-1 and TRBJ2-5; 8 nucleotides agree with TRBD2. CDR1 and CDR2 from the germline V gene are SGHRS and YFSETQ. Germline trimming cut 0 bases from V and 5 bases from J; bases unmatched to any gene: 3. This CDR3 is 14 amino acids long. The full variable domain, completed using reference TRBV5-1 and TRBJ2-5, is KAGVTQTPRYLIKTRGQQVTLSCSPISGHRSVSWYQQTPGQGLQFLFEYFSETQRNKGNFPGRFSGRQFSNSRSEMNVSTLELGDSALYLCASSLAGGAETQYFGPGTRLLVL.

The rearrangement joins TRBV4-2 to TRBJ2-7; TRBD2 might be the D (6 bases). The germline V gene has CDR1 LGHNA and CDR2 YNFKEQ. The CDR3 has 13 amino acids. V lost 0 bases and J lost 8, with 11 bases in between. This CDR3 is CASSQEGGRKQYF. CDR3 bases: TGTGCCAGCAGCCAAGAGGGAGGTCGGAAGCAGTACTTC.

This rearrangement joins TRBV12-3 or TRBV12-4 to TRBJ2-1; D not certain. This CDR3 comprises 11 residues. V was shortened by 6 bases and J by 4 bases, with 4 bases between the two germline ends. The DNA for the CDR3 is TGTGCCAGCAGCCAATACAATGAGCAGTTCTTC. Translation: CASSQYNEQFF.

V and J are TRBV10-3 and TRBJ1-1; TRBD1 matches 10 bases. The V segment lost 6 bases and the J segment 11 bases; nucleotides outside the gene matches: 9. The CDR3 spans 13 residues. Germline V lookup: CDR1 ENHRY, CDR2 SYGVKD. As DNA, the CDR3 is TGTGCCATCAGGGGACAGGGGCTTCGAGCGGCTTTCTTT. Translated: CAIRGQGLRAAFF.

In DNA form, the CDR3 reads TGCGCCAGCAGCTTGTCTCGGACAGGGAATTCACCCCTCCACTTT. Translated: CASSLSRTGNSPLHF. This chain joins TRBV5-1 and TRBJ1-6, with TRBD1 matching over 8 bases. The junction had 4 bases not matched to a gene; V was cut back by 1 base and J by 7 bases. CDR3 length: 15 residues. The germline gives CDR1 SGHRS, CDR2 YFSETQ.

The chain recombines TRBV24-1 with TRBJ2-2; 11 nucleotides match TRBD1. The CDR3 totals 18 residues. Germline values: CDR1 KGHDR, CDR2 SFDVKD. V lost 3 bases to trimming and J lost 3 bases; unmatched junction nucleotides: 8. The CDR3 region has the DNA TGTGCCACCAGTGATACAAGGACAGGGGGCTTCCACACCGGGGAGCTGTTTTTT. It yields the protein CATSDTRTGGFHTGELFF.

The chain uses TRBV2 and TRBJ1-5; D is possibly TRBD1 (5 bases). CDR1 is SNHLY and CDR2 is FYNNEI in the germline V gene. The germline V and J ends were trimmed by 6 bases and 4 bases, with 7 bases remaining between them. CDR3 length: 12 residues. The CDR3 region has the DNA TGTGCCAGCAGGGACACTAATCAGCCCCAGCATTTT. Translating it yields CASRDTNQPQHF.

The J gene is TRBJ1-4, the V gene TRBV19; D unclear. CDR1 LNHDA and CDR2 SQIVND come from the germline V gene (reference sequence). Trimming removed 3 bases from V and 1 base from J, with 12 bases in between. CDR3 length: 16 residues. CDR3 residues: CASSIDFGVTNEKLFF. The CDR3 DNA follows: TGTGCCAGTAGTATCGATTTCGGGGTAACTAATGAAAAACTGTTTTTT.

The chain couples TRBV6-6 to TRBJ1-2; the D gene is possibly TRBD1 (5 bases). The CDR3 totals 16 residues. Germline CDR1 is MNHNY and CDR2 is SVGAGI (reference sequence). The germline V and J ends were trimmed by 7 bases and 0 bases, with 18 bases remaining between them. The CDR3 nucleotides read TGTGCCAGCACCCGCCGACAGAGAGAAGCTAACTATGGCTACACCTTC. Residues: CASTRRQREANYGYTF.

The CDR3 bases are TGTGCCAGCAGGGGGGGATCCATGAACACTGAAGCTTTCTTT. It yields the protein CASRGGSMNTEAFF. The chain recombines TRBV7-3 with TRBJ1-1; D perhaps matches TRBD1 (5 bases). Trimming cost V 6 bases and J 0 bases, with 11 bases left between them. Germline-derived CDR1 and CDR2 are SGHTA and FQGTGA. CDR3 length: 14 residues.

V and J are TRBV7-2 and TRBJ2-7, with D unresolved. Germline V lookup: CDR1 SGHTA, CDR2 FQGNSA. The CDR3 is 14 residues long. V was clipped by 3 bases and J by 5 bases, with 14 bases between them. DNA for the CDR3: TGTGCCAGCAGCTTGGGTCTGGTCGGAGACGAGCAGTACTTC. It is translated as CASSLGLVGDEQYF.

The chain combines TRBV24-1 with TRBJ1-5; TRBD1 is a possible D gene (5 bases). V dropped 10 bases and J dropped 3 bases, with 6 bases sitting between them. Germline CDR1 reads KGHDR; CDR2 reads SFDVKD. There are 11 residues in the CDR3. This chain's CDR3 is CATGLNQPQHF. The CDR3 DNA follows: TGTGCCACGGGGCTCAATCAGCCCCAGCATTTT.